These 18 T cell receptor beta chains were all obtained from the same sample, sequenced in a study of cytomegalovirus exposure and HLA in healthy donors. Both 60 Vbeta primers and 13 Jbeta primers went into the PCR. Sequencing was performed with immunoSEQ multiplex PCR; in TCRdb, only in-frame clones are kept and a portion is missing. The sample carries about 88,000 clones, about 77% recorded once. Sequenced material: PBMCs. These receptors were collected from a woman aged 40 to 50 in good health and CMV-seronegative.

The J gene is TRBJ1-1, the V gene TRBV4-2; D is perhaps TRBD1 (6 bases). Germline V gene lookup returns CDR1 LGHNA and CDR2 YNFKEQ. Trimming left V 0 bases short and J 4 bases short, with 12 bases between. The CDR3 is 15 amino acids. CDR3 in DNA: TGTGCCAGCAGCCAAGATGTTACAGGGCCCACTGAAGCTTTCTTT. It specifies CASSQDVTGPTEAFF.

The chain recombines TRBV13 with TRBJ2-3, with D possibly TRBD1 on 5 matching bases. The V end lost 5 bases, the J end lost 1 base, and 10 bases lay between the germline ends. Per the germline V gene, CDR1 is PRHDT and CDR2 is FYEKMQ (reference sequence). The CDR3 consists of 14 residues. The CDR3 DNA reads TGTGCCAGCAGCGCCAGGGCCGGCACAGATACGCAGTATTTT. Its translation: CASSARAGTDTQYF.

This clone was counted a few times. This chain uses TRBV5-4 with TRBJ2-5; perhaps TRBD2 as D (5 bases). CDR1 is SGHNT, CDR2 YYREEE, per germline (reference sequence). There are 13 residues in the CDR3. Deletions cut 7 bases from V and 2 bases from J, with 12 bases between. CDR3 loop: CASSWRGQETQYF. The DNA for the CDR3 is TGTGCCAGCTCCTGGAGAGGGCAAGAGACCCAGTACTTC.

Here the CDR3 DNA reads TGTGCCAGCAGCTCCAGGGACAGGGATCAGCCCCAGCATTTT. It translates to CASSSRDRDQPQHF. The chain employs TRBV7-9 and TRBJ1-5; TRBD1 aligns across 9 bases. V gave up 4 bases and J gave up 5 bases; unmatched junction bases: 3. Per the germline V gene, CDR1 is SEHNR and CDR2 is FQNEAQ (reference sequence). The CDR3 extends over 14 amino acids.

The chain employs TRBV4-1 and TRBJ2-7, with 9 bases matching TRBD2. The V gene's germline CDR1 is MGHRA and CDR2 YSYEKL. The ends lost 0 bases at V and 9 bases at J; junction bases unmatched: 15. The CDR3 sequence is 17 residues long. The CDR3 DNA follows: TGCGCCAGCAGCCAAGATAACGTGGGGTCTAGCGGGGACGGGCAGTACTTC. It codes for CASSQDNVGSSGDGQYF.

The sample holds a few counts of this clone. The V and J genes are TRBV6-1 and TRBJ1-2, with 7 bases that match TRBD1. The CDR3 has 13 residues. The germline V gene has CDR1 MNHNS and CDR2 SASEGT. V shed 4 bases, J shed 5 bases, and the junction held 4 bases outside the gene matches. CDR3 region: CASSVEDRYGYTF. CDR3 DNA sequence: TGTGCCAGCAGTGTGGAGGACAGGTATGGCTACACCTTC.

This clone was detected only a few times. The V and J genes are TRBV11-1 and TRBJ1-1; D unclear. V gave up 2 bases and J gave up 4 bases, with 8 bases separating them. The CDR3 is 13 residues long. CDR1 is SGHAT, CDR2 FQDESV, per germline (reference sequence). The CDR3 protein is CASSLWGGTEAFF. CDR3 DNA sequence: TGTGCCAGCAGCTTATGGGGAGGCACTGAAGCTTTCTTT.

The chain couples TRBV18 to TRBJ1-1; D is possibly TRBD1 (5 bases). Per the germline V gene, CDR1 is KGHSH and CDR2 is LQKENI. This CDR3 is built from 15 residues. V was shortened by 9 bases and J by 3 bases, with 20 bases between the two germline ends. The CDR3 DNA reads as TGTGCCAGTCGTATAGACCTGGGGCGAGACACTGAAGCTTTCTTT. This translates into CASRIDLGRDTEAFF.

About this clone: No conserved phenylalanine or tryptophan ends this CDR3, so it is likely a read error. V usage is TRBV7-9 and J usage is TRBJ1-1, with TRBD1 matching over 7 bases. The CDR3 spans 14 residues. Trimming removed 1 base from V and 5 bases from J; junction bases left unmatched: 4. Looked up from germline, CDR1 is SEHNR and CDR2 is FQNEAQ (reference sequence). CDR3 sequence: CASSLEQGSTEAFS. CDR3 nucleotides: TGTGCCAGCAGCTTAGAACAGGGGTCGACTGAAGCTTTCTCT.

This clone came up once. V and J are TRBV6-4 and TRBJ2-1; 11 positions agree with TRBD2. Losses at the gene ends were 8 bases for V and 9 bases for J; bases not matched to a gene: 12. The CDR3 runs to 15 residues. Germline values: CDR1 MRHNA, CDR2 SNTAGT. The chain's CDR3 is CASGEGTSGSSEQFF. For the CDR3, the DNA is TGTGCCAGCGGGGAAGGGACTAGCGGTTCGTCTGAGCAGTTCTTC.

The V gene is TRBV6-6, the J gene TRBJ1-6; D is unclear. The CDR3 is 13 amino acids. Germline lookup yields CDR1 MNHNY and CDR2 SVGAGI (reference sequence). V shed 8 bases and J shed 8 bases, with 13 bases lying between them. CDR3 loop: CASLQPGDSPLHF. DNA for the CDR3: TGTGCCAGCCTTCAGCCCGGGGATTCACCCCTCCACTTT.

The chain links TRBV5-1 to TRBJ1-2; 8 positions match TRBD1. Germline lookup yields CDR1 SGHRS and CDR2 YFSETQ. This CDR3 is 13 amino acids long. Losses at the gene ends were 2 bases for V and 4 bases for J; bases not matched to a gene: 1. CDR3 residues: CASSFTGGYGYTF. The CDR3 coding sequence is TGCGCCAGCAGCTTCACAGGGGGCTATGGCTACACCTTC.

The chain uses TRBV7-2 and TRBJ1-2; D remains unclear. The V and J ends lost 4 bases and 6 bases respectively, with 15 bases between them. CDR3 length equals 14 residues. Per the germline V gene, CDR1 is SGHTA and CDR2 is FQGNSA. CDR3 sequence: CASSSQVSDHGYTF. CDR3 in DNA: TGTGCCAGCAGCTCCCAGGTTTCTGACCATGGCTACACCTTC.

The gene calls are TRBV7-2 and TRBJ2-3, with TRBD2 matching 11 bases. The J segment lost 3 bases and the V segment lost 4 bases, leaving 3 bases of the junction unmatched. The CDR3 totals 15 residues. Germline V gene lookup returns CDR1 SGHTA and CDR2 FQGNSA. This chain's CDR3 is CASSSVAGGTDTQYF. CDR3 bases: TGTGCCAGCAGCTCCGTAGCGGGGGGGACAGATACGCAGTATTTT.

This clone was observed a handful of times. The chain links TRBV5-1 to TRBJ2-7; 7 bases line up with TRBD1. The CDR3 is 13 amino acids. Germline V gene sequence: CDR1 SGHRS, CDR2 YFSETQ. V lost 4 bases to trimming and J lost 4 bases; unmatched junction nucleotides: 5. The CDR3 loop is CASSRDRDYEQYF. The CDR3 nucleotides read TGCGCCAGCAGCCGTGACAGGGATTACGAGCAGTACTTC.

The CDR3 DNA reads TGTGCCAGCAGCTTGTACGGGGTGGCGAACACTGAAGCTTTCTTT. Residues: CASSLYGVANTEAFF. The gene calls are TRBV5-5 and TRBJ1-1; D is unclear. This CDR3 has 15 residues. The germline V and J ends were trimmed by 1 base and 1 base, with 11 bases remaining between them. Germline CDR1 and CDR2: SGHKS and YYEKEE (reference sequence).

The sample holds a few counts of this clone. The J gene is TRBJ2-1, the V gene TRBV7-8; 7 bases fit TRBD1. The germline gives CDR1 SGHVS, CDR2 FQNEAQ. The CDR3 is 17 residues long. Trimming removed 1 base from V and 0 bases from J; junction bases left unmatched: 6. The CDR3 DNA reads TGTGCCAGCAGCTTAGTAAGGGGGCTTAGCTCCTACAATGAGCAGTTCTTC. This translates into CASSLVRGLSSYNEQFF.

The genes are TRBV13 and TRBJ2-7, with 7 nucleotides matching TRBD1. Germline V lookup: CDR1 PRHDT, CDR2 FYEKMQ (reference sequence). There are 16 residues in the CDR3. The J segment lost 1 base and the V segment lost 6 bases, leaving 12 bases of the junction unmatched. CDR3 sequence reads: CASSSPQGLGSYEQYF. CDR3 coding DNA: TGTGCCAGCAGTTCCCCACAGGGGTTAGGTTCCTACGAGCAGTACTTC.